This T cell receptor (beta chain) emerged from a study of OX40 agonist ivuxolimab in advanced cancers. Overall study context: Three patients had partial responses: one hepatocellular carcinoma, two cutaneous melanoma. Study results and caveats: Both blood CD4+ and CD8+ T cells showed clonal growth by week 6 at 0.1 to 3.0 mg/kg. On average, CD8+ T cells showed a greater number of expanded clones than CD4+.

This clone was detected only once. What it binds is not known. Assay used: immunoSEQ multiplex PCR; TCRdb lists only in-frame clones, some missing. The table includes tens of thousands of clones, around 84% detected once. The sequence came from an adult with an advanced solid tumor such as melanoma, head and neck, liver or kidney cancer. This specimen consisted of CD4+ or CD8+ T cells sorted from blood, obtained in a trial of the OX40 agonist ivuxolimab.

The CDR3 coding sequence is TGCAGCGTTGTAGGGCAGCCCGGCCAAGAGACCCAGTACTTC. It yields the protein CSVVGQPGQETQYF. V is TRBV29-1 and J is TRBJ2-5; no clear D gene. The V and J ends lost 4 bases and 1 base respectively, with 13 bases between them. The CDR3 runs 14 residues. In germline, CDR1 is SQVTM, CDR2 ANQGSEA. The full variable domain, with the rest looked up from reference TRBV29-1 and TRBJ2-5, is SAVISQKPSRDICQRGTSLTIQCQVDSQVTMMFWYRQQPGQSLTLIATANQGSEATYESGFVIDKFPISRPNLTFSTLTVSNMSPEDSSIYLCSVVGQPGQETQYFGPGTRLLVL.